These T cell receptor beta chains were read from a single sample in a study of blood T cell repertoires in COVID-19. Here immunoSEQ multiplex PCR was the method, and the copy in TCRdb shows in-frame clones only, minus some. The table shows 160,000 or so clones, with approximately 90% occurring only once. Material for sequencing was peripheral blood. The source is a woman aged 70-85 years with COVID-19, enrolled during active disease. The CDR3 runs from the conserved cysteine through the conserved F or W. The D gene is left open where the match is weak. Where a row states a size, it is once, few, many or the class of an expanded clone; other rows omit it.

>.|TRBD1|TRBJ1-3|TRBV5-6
CASSLAGGHWGNTIYF
TGTGCCAGCAGCTTGGCAGGGGGGCATTGGGGAAACACCATATATTTT
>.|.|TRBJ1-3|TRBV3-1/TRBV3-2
CASSQVAGTGNTIYF
TGTGCCAGCAGCCAAGTTGCGGGCACTGGAAACACCATATATTTT
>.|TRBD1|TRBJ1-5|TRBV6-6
CASSVGQGNNQPQHF
TGTGCCAGCAGTGTCGGACAGGGGAATAATCAGCCCCAGCATTTT
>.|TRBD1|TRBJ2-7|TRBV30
CAWSVGTGLWYEQYF
TGTGCCTGGAGTGTCGGGACAGGGTTGTGGTACGAGCAGTACTTC
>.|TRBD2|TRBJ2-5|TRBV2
CASRRTSGAQETQYF
TGTGCCAGCAGGAGGACTAGCGGGGCTCAAGAGACCCAGTACTTC
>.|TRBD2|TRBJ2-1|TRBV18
CASSRLAGLDEQFF
TGTGCCAGCTCACGGCTAGCGGGGTTGGATGAGCAGTTCTTC
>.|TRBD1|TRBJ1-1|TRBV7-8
CASSPRTGNTEAFF
TGTGCCAGCAGCCCCCGGACAGGTAACACTGAAGCTTTCTTT
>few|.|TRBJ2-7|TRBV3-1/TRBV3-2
CASSFRGYEQYF
TGTGCCAGCAGCTTCCGGGGCTACGAGCAGTACTTC
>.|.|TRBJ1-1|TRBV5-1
CASSLAQSTNTEAFF
TGCGCCAGCAGCTTGGCCCAGTCAACGAACACTGAAGCTTTCTTT
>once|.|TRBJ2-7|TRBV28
CASSLRLAAVEQYF
TGTGCCAGCAGTTTACGGCTAGCTGCTGTCGAGCAGTACTTC
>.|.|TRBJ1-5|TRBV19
CASSIRGHHQPQHF
TGTGCCAGTAGTATCCGGGGACATCATCAGCCCCAGCATTTT
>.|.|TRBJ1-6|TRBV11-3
CASSRGSSYNSPLHF
TGTGCCAGCAGCCGAGGGAGCTCCTATAATTCACCCCTCCACTTT
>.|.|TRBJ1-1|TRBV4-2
CASSQDRAGDTEAFF
TGTGCCAGCAGCCAAGATCGTGCGGGGGACACTGAAGCTTTCTTT
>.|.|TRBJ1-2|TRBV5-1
CASSMGTENSGYTF
TGCGCCAGCAGCATGGGCACAGAAAATAGTGGCTACACCTTC
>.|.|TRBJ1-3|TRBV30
CAWSTSGNTIYF
TGTGCCTGGAGTACTTCTGGAAACACCATATATTTT
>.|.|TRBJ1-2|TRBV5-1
CASSYDQGSAGYTF
TGCGCCAGCAGCTACGATCAGGGTAGTGCTGGCTACACCTTC
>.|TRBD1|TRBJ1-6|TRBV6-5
CASSSQTGAVMSLHF
TGTGCCAGCAGTTCACAGACAGGGGCTGTTATGTCCCTCCACTTT
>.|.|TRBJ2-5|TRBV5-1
CASSSVEFQETQYF
TGCGCCAGCAGCTCCGTAGAGTTCCAAGAGACCCAGTACTTC
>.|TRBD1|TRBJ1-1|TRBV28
CASSRTGVNTEAFF
TGTGCCAGCAGTCGGACAGGAGTGAACACTGAAGCTTTCTTT
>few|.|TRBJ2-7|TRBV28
CASRGRRVEQYF
TGTGCCAGCAGGGGCAGGAGGGTCGAGCAGTACTTC
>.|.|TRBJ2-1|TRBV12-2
CASRPSPDTHPFYNEQFF
TGTGCAAGTCGCCCAAGCCCGGACACACACCCGTTCTACAATGAGCAGTTCTTC
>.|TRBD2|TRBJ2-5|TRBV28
CASSRIGGGGISQETQYF
TGTGCCAGCAGTAGGATTGGTGGCGGGGGAATTTCCCAAGAGACCCAGTACTTC
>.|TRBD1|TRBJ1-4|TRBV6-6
CASSYQTGGGQKLFF
TGTGCCAGCAGTTACCAGACAGGGGGCGGTCAAAAACTGTTTTTT
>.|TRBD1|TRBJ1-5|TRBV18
CASSPSGGNQPQHF
TGTGCCAGCTCACCATCAGGGGGAAATCAGCCCCAGCATTTT
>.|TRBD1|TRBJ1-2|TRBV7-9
CASSLVGTGLSYGYTF
TGTGCCAGCAGCTTAGTAGGGACAGGCCTCTCCTATGGCTACACCTTC
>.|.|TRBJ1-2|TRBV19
CASSNRGHIPAGYGYTF
TGTGCCAGTAGCAACAGAGGACATATCCCCGCTGGCTATGGCTACACCTTC
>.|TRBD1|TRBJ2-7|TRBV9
CASSPTGYYEQYF
TGTGCCAGCAGCCCGACAGGGTACTACGAGCAGTACTTC
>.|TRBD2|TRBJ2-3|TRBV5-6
CASSIRLAGNTDTQYF
TGTGCCAGCAGCATAAGACTAGCGGGGAACACAGATACGCAGTATTTT
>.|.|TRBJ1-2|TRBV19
CASYVDGPTGDYGYTF
TGTGCCAGTTATGTTGACGGACCCACGGGAGACTATGGCTACACCTTC
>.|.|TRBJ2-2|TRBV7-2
CASSSRVAAINTGELFF
TGTGCCAGCAGCTCTCGGGTAGCGGCAATTAACACCGGGGAGCTGTTTTTT
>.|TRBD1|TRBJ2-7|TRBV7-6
CASSLGDRDGYEQYF
TGTGCCAGCAGCTTAGGGGACAGGGACGGCTACGAGCAGTACTTC
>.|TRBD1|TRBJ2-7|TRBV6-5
CASRGDRADNEQYF
TGTGCCAGCAGGGGGGACAGGGCTGATAACGAGCAGTACTTC
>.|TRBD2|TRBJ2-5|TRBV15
CATSRLAGQETQYF
TGTGCCACCAGCAGACTAGCGGGACAAGAGACCCAGTACTTC
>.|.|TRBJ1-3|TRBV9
CASSVVGTSSGNTIYF
TGTGCCAGCAGCGTAGTTGGGACTTCCTCTGGAAACACCATATATTTT
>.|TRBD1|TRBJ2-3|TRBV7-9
CASSFGQGAADTQYF
TGTGCCAGCAGCTTTGGACAGGGGGCAGCAGATACGCAGTATTTT
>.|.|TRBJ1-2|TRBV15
CATSRGQGVDFGYTF
TGTGCCACCAGCAGAGGGCAGGGCGTCGATTTTGGCTACACCTTC
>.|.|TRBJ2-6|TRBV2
CASLGLQGIGANVLTF
TGTGCCAGCCTGGGACTGCAAGGGATTGGGGCCAACGTCCTGACTTTC
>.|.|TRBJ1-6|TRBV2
CASSVGQGFNSPLHF
TGTGCCAGCAGTGTAGGGCAGGGTTTTAATTCACCCCTCCACTTT
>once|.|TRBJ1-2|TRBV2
CASRAGPSNYGYTF
TGTGCCAGCAGAGCAGGGCCATCAAACTATGGCTACACCTTC
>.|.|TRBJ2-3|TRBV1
CTSSRQGLGTAWCGTDTQYF
TGCACCAGCAGCCGACAAGGTCTCGGGACTGCATGGTGTGGCACAGATACGCAGTATTTT
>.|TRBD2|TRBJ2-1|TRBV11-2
CASSLVSLAGGSYNEQFF
TGTGCCAGCAGCTTAGTGTCACTAGCGGGGGGCTCCTACAATGAGCAGTTCTTC
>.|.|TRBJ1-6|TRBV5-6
CASSLRPKSPLHF
TGTGCCAGCAGCCTGAGGCCAAAATCACCCCTCCACTTT
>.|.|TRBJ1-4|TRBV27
CASSLRRANEKLFF
TGTGCCAGCAGTTTGAGGAGGGCTAATGAAAAACTGTTTTTT
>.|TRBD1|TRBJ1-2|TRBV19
CASRRTGANYGYTF
TGTGCCAGTAGACGGACAGGGGCTAACTATGGCTACACCTTC
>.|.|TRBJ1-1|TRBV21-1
CASCADRPIYTEAFF
TGTGCCAGCTGCGCAGACAGGCCCATTTACACTGAAGCTTTCTTT
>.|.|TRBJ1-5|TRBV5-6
CASSLGRGFSNQPQHF
TGTGCCAGCAGCTTGGGCAGAGGTTTCAGTAATCAGCCCCAGCATTTT
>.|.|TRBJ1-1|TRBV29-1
CSVDARSNTEAFF
TGCAGCGTTGACGCCAGATCGAACACTGAAGCTTTCTTT
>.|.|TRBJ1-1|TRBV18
CASSPGTANTEAFF
TGTGCCAGCTCACCTGGGACTGCCAACACTGAAGCTTTCTTT
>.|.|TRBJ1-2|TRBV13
CASSHRDKFYGYTF
TGTGCCAGCAGCCACCGGGACAAATTTTATGGCTACACCTTC
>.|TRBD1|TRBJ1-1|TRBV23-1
CASSQSLGQPNTEAFF
TGCGCCAGCAGTCAATCGTTGGGACAGCCGAACACTGAAGCTTTCTTT
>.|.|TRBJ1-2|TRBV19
CASSGQQGAGFGYTF
TGTGCCAGTAGTGGTCAACAGGGCGCTGGATTCGGCTACACCTTC
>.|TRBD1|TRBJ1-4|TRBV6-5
CASSPDRGQGEKLFF
TGTGCCAGCAGTCCGGACAGGGGGCAAGGGGAAAAACTGTTTTTT
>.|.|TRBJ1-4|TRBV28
CASRRRGATNEKLFF
TGTGCCAGCAGACGCAGGGGTGCGACTAATGAAAAACTGTTTTTT
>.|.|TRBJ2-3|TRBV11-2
CASSSPRGGLADTQYF
TGTGCCAGCAGCAGCCCGAGGGGAGGTTTGGCAGATACGCAGTATTTT
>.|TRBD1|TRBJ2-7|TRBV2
CASLTGGPHYEQYF
TGTGCCAGTCTGACAGGGGGCCCTCACTACGAGCAGTACTTC
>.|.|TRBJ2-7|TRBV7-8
CASSTDTQSSYEQYF
TGTGCCAGCAGCACAGACACTCAAAGCTCCTACGAGCAGTACTTC
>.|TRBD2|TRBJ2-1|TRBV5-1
CASSLAASGTHNEQFF
TGCGCCAGCAGCTTGGCCGCTAGCGGGACCCACAATGAGCAGTTCTTC
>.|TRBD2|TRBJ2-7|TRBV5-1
CASSGELARGEQYF
TGCGCCAGCAGTGGGGAACTAGCGCGAGGCGAGCAGTACTTC